The entry that follows covers one TCR beta chain sequence. Antigen: not known. The entry originates in a study of shared clonotypes between healthy human individuals. Study-level points and caveats: Donors were few, which limited the genetic and exposure-history diversity represented. In this cohort, only blood was sampled, and tissue repertoires likely differ.

Germline assignment: CDR1 SGDLS and CDR2 YYNGEE. The germline V and J ends were trimmed by 0 bases and 8 bases, with 12 bases remaining between them. This CDR3 region has 14 residues. The assay ran at deep level. TCRdb's table, derived via immunoSEQ multiplex PCR, lists solely in-frame clones and lacks some. The profile shows about 680,000 clones, 92% of them singletons. Naive CD8 cells lacked CD45RO and underwent positive selection for CCR7, leaving out terminally differentiated effector memory CD45RA+ cells. The clonotype was recovered from a man aged 25 to 45 in good health. The genes are TRBV9 and TRBJ2-1; D ambiguous. Sequencing used naive CD8+ T cells sorted from blood. The CDR3 bases are TGTGCCAGCAGCGTAGTCCCTCGACGAGATGAGCAGTTCTTC. It yields the protein CASSVVPRRDEQFF.